The clone carrying this TCR beta chain has more than one count but fewer than ten. Its target is unknown. This record belongs to a study of beta chain features in type 1 diabetes. Study results and limitations: VDJ junctions sequenced from type 1 diabetes patients showed fewer insertions and more deletions. Across all four CD4+ subsets, people with type 1 diabetes showed modestly shorter TCRB CDR3s.

Roughly 100 mL of blood, on average, came from one heparinised draw per donor. Expressed TCRB transcripts got sequenced, as all isolated RNA was reverse transcribed. Roughly 3.6 million reads was the average for naive, central memory and regulatory T cell samples. Method: immunoSEQ multiplex PCR; TCRdb's copy keeps in-frame clones and lacks some. The table records under 300,000 clones, around 24% of them present only once. The sequence was obtained from a woman in her 30s with type 1 diabetes. Sequenced sample: naive CD4+ T cells from blood.

The CDR3 reads CACGQGAMGWTGELFF. In DNA form, the CDR3 reads TGTGCCTGCGGACAGGGGGCGATGGGTTGGACCGGGGAGCTGTTTTTT. The chain combines TRBV30 with TRBJ2-2; TRBD1 matches 11 bases. The CDR3 consists of 16 residues. The germline V gene has CDR1 GTSNPN and CDR2 SVGIG (reference sequence). The V segment lost 6 bases and the J segment 5 bases; nucleotides outside the gene matches: 11.